This T cell receptor (beta chain) appears in the sequencing data of a study of siplizumab effects on memory and regulatory T cells. Assays examined 95,000 to 100,000 TCR templates per sample. Sequenced by immunoSEQ multiplex PCR; TCRdb stores in-frame clones only, minus some. The repertoire holds about 63,000 clones, with around four fifths as singletons. The CDR3 is 13 amino acids. The ends were cut back, 7 bases at V and 1 base at J, with 10 bases in the middle. The germline CDR1 and CDR2 sequences are MGHDK and SYGVNS. A few donor pairs also had unstimulated CD4+ and CD8+ naive and memory subsets sequenced.

This rearrangement joins TRBV25-1 to TRBJ1-1, with D possibly being TRBD1 (6 bases). Source material: memory CD4+ T cells sorted from blood. This clonotype was obtained from a human donor in good health. CDR3 nucleotides: TGTGCCAGCATTGGGGACACGAACACTGAAGCTTTCTTT. The encoded protein is CASIGDTNTEAFF.